These T cell receptor beta chains were read from a single sample in a study of shared clonotypes between healthy human individuals. The data were produced by immunoSEQ multiplex PCR, yet TCRdb's version contains in-frame clones alone and is incomplete. The sample has millions of clones; 95% are singletons. Sample: naive CD4+ T cells sorted from blood. The receptors shown here come from a young man in good health. Both conserved end residues are part of each CDR3. D genes are given only for firm matches. Not every row has a clone size; where given, it reads once, few, many or a size class.

. | . | TRBJ2-7 | TRBV6-5 | TGTGCCAGCAGATCCCAAGGACTCGGGCAGTACTTC | CASRSQGLGQYF
many | TRBD1 | TRBJ1-1 | TRBV2 | TGTGCCAGCAGTGACGACAGGGTTACTGAAGCTTTCTTT | CASSDDRVTEAFF
. | . | TRBJ2-7 | TRBV7-2 | TGTGCCAGCAGCTTAGACGGCGGGCCACTAAGGGGGCAGTACTTC | CASSLDGGPLRGQYF
. | . | TRBJ2-1 | TRBV2 | TGTGCCAGCAGGGGGGGCCGGGACAGGGGTAGCGGGAGCTCCTACAATGAGCAGTTCTTC | CASRGGRDRGSGSSYNEQFF
. | . | TRBJ2-7 | TRBV18 | TGTGCCAGCTCACCCCTGACAGGCTCCTACGAGCAGTACTTC | CASSPLTGSYEQYF
. | TRBD1 | TRBJ1-5 | TRBV27 | TGTGCCAGCAGAAGCCGGACAGGGCAAAATCAGCCCCAGCATTTT | CASRSRTGQNQPQHF
once | TRBD1 | TRBJ2-1 | TRBV18 | TGTGCCAGCTCACCAGGGTCAGGGGGTGGTGAGCAGTTCTTC | CASSPGSGGGEQFF
. | . | TRBJ1-3 | TRBV4-1 | TGCGCCAGCAGCCAAGAAAAGGTAGAGGGCGTGAACTCTGGAAACACCATATATTTT | CASSQEKVEGVNSGNTIYF
. | TRBD1 | TRBJ2-5 | TRBV6-4 | TGTGCCAGCAGTGACGGGACAGGGGTAGAGACCCAGTACTTC | CASSDGTGVETQYF
. | TRBD1 | TRBJ1-2 | TRBV18 | TGTGCCAGCTCCCCAGGGACAGGGGACTACTATGGCTACACCTTC | CASSPGTGDYYGYTF